This T cell receptor (beta chain) was documented in a study of blood T cell repertoires in COVID-19. Study-wide context: Both acute and convalescent COVID-19 samples were obtained from the United States, Italy and Spain. Sample material is recorded as cDNA or gDNA derived from T cells, B-cell-depleted T cells, or PBMCs.

Per the original data handling: Estimation of nucleated cell counts relied on the amplification of reference gene primers. Only in-frame clones appear in the TCRdb table, and some are missing; sequencing was by immunoSEQ multiplex PCR. For V, J and clone size, that table is used; D and trimming come from the DNA. The sample gives a few hundred thousand clones, 85% to 90% of which show up once; 0.8% to 1% is in the top ten. The CDR3 consists of 18 residues. The V and J ends lost 4 bases and 0 bases, in that order; junction bases with no gene match: 10. CDR1 and CDR2 (germline): MGHRA, YSYEKL. Sequenced material: peripheral blood. This TCR was sampled from a man younger than 35 with COVID-19, enrolled during active disease. The genes are TRBV4-1 and TRBJ2-3, with 10 bases matching TRBD2. The CDR3 DNA is TGCGCCAGCAGCCGGACTAGCGGACATACAATCAGCACAGATACGCAGTATTTT. Its translation: CASSRTSGHTISTDTQYF.